These 32 T cell receptor beta chains originate from one sample sequenced in a study of T cell responses to AZD1222 COVID-19 vaccine. Method: immunoSEQ multiplex PCR; TCRdb's copy keeps in-frame clones and lacks some. The data hold roughly 150,000 clones, with more than 90% observed a single time. The material sequenced was peripheral blood, taken on day 0 of AZD1222 vaccination. The receptors were sampled from an adult in good health.

V is TRBV18 and J is TRBJ1-5; TRBD1 agrees at 8 bases. CDR3 length: 15 residues. Germline V lookup: CDR1 KGHSH, CDR2 LQKENI. The trim removed 7 bases at V and 4 bases at J, leaving 9 bases unmatched. CDR3 sequence: CASCTTGGANQPQHF. CDR3 nucleotide sequence: TGTGCCAGCTGTACCACAGGGGGTGCAAATCAGCCCCAGCATTTT.

V gene TRBV5-1 combines with J gene TRBJ1-2, with 8 bases fitting TRBD1. V lost 0 bases to trimming and J lost 0 bases; unmatched junction nucleotides: 7. From germline, CDR1 is SGHRS and CDR2 YFSETQ. The CDR3 totals 17 residues. CDR3 in DNA: TGCGCCAGCAGCTTGGTTTCAGGGGGCGCATCTAACTATGGCTACACCTTC. Translation gives CASSLVSGGASNYGYTF. The complete variable domain, with remaining parts taken from reference TRBV5-1 and TRBJ1-2, reads KAGVTQTPRYLIKTRGQQVTLSCSPISGHRSVSWYQQTPGQGLQFLFEYFSETQRNKGNFPGRFSGRQFSNSRSEMNVSTLELGDSALYLCASSLVSGGASNYGYTFGSGTRLTVV.

This clone was counted only a few times. The chain couples TRBV9 to TRBJ2-3; TRBD1 matches 7 bases. Germline loops: CDR1 SGDLS, CDR2 YYNGEE. The V segment lost 4 bases and the J segment 2 bases; nucleotides outside the gene matches: 10. This CDR3 comprises 16 residues. The CDR3, as DNA: TGTGCCAGCAGCCCAGGACAGGAAAGACCCACAGATACGCAGTATTTT. Its protein product is CASSPGQERPTDTQYF.

This chain joins TRBV5-4 and TRBJ1-4, with D tentatively TRBD1 (5 bases). Trimming took off 2 bases at V and 0 bases at J, with 14 bases between the two ends. Germline-derived CDR1 and CDR2 are SGHNT and YYREEE (reference sequence). This CDR3 contains 17 residues. CDR3 protein: CASSFQQGSTTNEKLFF. The DNA for the CDR3 is TGTGCCAGCAGCTTTCAGCAGGGCTCAACAACTAATGAAAAACTGTTTTTT.

This clone was recorded a few times. V gene TRBV12-3 or TRBV12-4 combines with J gene TRBJ1-5; TRBD1 might be the D (6 bases). There are 13 residues in the CDR3. Trimming pared 3 bases from V and 7 bases from J, leaving 10 bases between. CDR3 residues: CASSFKRGQPQHF. The DNA of the CDR3 is TGTGCCAGCAGTTTTAAGAGGGGGCAGCCCCAGCATTTT.

J is TRBJ1-6 and V is TRBV2; D is unresolved. Germline loops: CDR1 SNHLY, CDR2 FYNNEI. The CDR3 extends over 12 amino acids. V gave up 7 bases and J gave up 14 bases, with 15 bases separating them. The CDR3 DNA is TGTGCCAGCACTTCTCTCGTTAGATCCCTCCACTTT. This sequence encodes CASTSLVRSLHF.

The V gene is TRBV9, the J gene TRBJ2-1; TRBD1 matches at 9 bases. V lost 3 bases and J lost 5; bases outside the gene matches: 12. CDR1 is SGDLS and CDR2 is YYNGEE in the germline V gene. The CDR3 contains 17 residues. The CDR3 DNA is TGTGCCAGCAGCGCCGAACAGGGGGCTGGAAGAAACAATGAGCAGTTCTTC. Translation gives CASSAEQGAGRNNEQFF.

The chain couples TRBV11-2 to TRBJ2-3, with 10 bases that match TRBD2. V lost 6 bases to trimming and J lost 1 base; unmatched junction nucleotides: 4. The CDR3 spans 15 residues. Per germline, CDR1 SGHAT and CDR2 FQNNGV. CDR3 protein: CASSPGTSGTDTQYF. The CDR3, as DNA: TGTGCCAGCAGTCCCGGGACTAGCGGCACAGATACGCAGTATTTT.

The gene calls are TRBV6-5 and TRBJ2-7; TRBD1 matches at 11 bases. J gave up 0 bases and V 6 bases, and 4 bases lay outside the gene matches. This CDR3 is 15 amino acids long. CDR1 is MNHEY, CDR2 SVGAGI, per germline. In DNA, the CDR3 is TGTGCCAGCAGCGCCGGGACAGGGGGCTCCTACGAGCAGTACTTC. Translation: CASSAGTGGSYEQYF.

The V and J genes are TRBV6-2 or TRBV6-3 and TRBJ2-7; D is ambiguous. Germline V gives CDR1 MNHEY, CDR2 SVGEGT. The length of the CDR3 is 13 residues. Trimming took off 0 bases at V and 3 bases at J, with 6 bases between the two ends. The CDR3 reads CASSYSRIYEQYF. CDR3 coding DNA: TGTGCCAGCAGTTACTCCCGTATCTACGAGCAGTACTTC.

The chain employs TRBV11-3 and TRBJ1-5, with D perhaps matching TRBD1 (6 bases). V was shortened by 5 bases and J by 1 base, with 27 bases between the two germline ends. This CDR3 has 20 amino acids. Germline CDR1 and CDR2: SGHNT and YENEEA. CDR3 DNA: TGTGCCAGCAGCCCGAGGGGCATCCGCGCAGGGGAGTTAAGCAATCAGCCCCAGCATTTT. It translates to CASSPRGIRAGELSNQPQHF. The full variable domain, in which reference TRBV11-3 and TRBJ1-5 provide the parts outside the CDR3, is EAGVVQSPRYKIIEKKQPVAFWCNPISGHNTLYWYLQNLGQGPELLIRYENEEAVDDSQLPKDRFSAERLKGVDSTLKIQPAELGDSAVYLCASSPRGIRAGELSNQPQHFGDGTRLSIL.

The rearrangement uses TRBV18 and TRBJ2-5, with D tentatively TRBD2 (6 bases). The CDR3 spans 15 residues. Trimming took off 0 bases at V and 4 bases at J, with 12 bases between the two ends. Germline V lookup: CDR1 KGHSH, CDR2 LQKENI. The CDR3 DNA reads as TGTGCCAGCTCACCACCAGGGACTCGGCGAGAGACCCAGTACTTC. Protein product: CASSPPGTRRETQYF.

On this clone: The sample contains more than one DNA sequence encoding this CDR3. The CDR3 region has the DNA TGTGCCAGCGGGAGGGAAGAGACCCAGTACTTC. Protein product: CASGREETQYF. The J gene is TRBJ2-5, the V gene TRBV2; 7 bases fit TRBD2. Germline CDR1 SNHLY, CDR2 FYNNEI. This CDR3 has 11 amino acids. The ends lost 8 bases at V and 3 bases at J; junction bases unmatched: 0.

This clone was detected a few times. V and J are TRBV5-1 and TRBJ1-1, with D hard to call. The V gene's germline CDR1 is SGHRS and CDR2 YFSETQ. Trimming removed 0 bases at V and 2 bases at J, with 8 bases between. The CDR3 runs to 14 residues. This CDR3 is CASSLETYNTEAFF. The CDR3 nucleotides are TGCGCCAGCAGCTTGGAGACGTATAACACTGAAGCTTTCTTT.

This rearrangement joins TRBV30 to TRBJ1-6; D uncertain. In germline, CDR1 is GTSNPN, CDR2 SVGIG (reference sequence). The V and J ends lost 3 bases and 8 bases respectively, with 11 bases between them. The CDR3 sequence is 13 residues long. The CDR3 region has the DNA TGTGCCTGGAGCCTCGGGCCTCATTCACCCCTCCACTTT. It encodes CAWSLGPHSPLHF.

The J gene is TRBJ1-1, the V gene TRBV2, with unresolved D. The germline gives CDR1 SNHLY, CDR2 FYNNEI. The CDR3 length is 14 residues. V lost 8 bases and J lost 2, with 15 bases in between. CDR3 in DNA: TGTGCCAGCGCGAGGCGGTTTTATAACACTGAAGCTTTCTTT. Amino acid sequence: CASARRFYNTEAFF.

The rearrangement uses TRBV11-2 and TRBJ1-5; D perhaps matches TRBD1 (5 bases). The V gene lost 4 bases and the J gene lost 3 bases, with 16 bases spanning the gap. This CDR3 has 16 amino acids. Germline V lookup: CDR1 SGHAT, CDR2 FQNNGV. CDR3 bases: TGTGCCAGCAGCTCCGGGGCAGGGCTGGACAATCAGCCCCAGCATTTT. It translates to CASSSGAGLDNQPQHF.

The chain employs TRBV5-4 and TRBJ2-7; D may be TRBD1 (6 bases). The CDR3 extends over 14 amino acids. The germline CDR1 and CDR2 sequences are SGHNT and YYREEE (reference sequence). Between the trimmed V and J ends, which lost 4 bases and 6 bases, there was a span of 17 bases. CDR3 coding DNA: TGTGCCAGCAGCGGACAACAGGGATCGCGCGAGCAGTACTTC. Protein product: CASSGQQGSREQYF.

This clone was recorded once. This chain connects TRBV19 to TRBJ2-1; tentatively, D is TRBD2 (7 bases). Germline V gene data show CDR1 as LNHDA and CDR2 as SQIVND (reference sequence). CDR3 length: 14 amino acids. Deletions cut 3 bases from V and 7 bases from J, with 13 bases between. The CDR3 region is CASSIRGDYNEQFF. For the CDR3, the DNA is TGTGCCAGTAGTATTAGGGGGGACTATAATGAGCAGTTCTTC. Filled out from reference TRBV19 and TRBJ2-1, the complete variable domain reads DGGITQSPKYLFRKEGQNVTLSCEQNLNHDAMYWYRQDPGQGLRLIYYSQIVNDFQKGDIAEGYSVSREKKESFPLTVTSAQKNPTAFYLCASSIRGDYNEQFFGPGTRLTVL.

This sequence joins TRBV7-6 and TRBJ2-5; the match to TRBD2 covers 10 bases. After removal of 5 bases from V and 5 bases from J, the junction contained 17 bases not matched to a gene. This CDR3 has 18 amino acids. Germline assignment: CDR1 SGHVS and CDR2 FNYEAQ. In nucleotides, the CDR3 is TGTGCCAGCAGCCGACGACTAAGGGTAGCGGGGGGTCTGGAGACCCAGTACTTC. It is translated as CASSRRLRVAGGLETQYF.

V usage is TRBV5-5 and J usage is TRBJ2-7; 8 bases map to TRBD1. Looked up from germline, CDR1 is SGHKS and CDR2 is YYEKEE (reference sequence). V lost 4 bases, J lost 2 bases, and 8 bases stayed unmatched. The CDR3 has 15 residues. CDR3 loop: CASSQAGQETYEQYF. Written as DNA, the CDR3 is TGTGCCAGCAGCCAGGCGGGACAGGAGACCTACGAGCAGTACTTC.

The V call is TRBV6-5, the J call TRBJ1-6; D remains ambiguous. Germline assignment: CDR1 MNHEY and CDR2 SVGAGI. This CDR3 has 14 amino acids. The germline V and J ends were trimmed by 6 bases and 5 bases, with 11 bases remaining between them. The CDR3: CASRIDGNNSPLHF. As DNA, the CDR3 is TGTGCCAGCAGGATTGACGGAAATAATTCACCCCTCCACTTT.

The genes are TRBV5-4 and TRBJ2-6; D perhaps matches TRBD1 (6 bases). Germline loops: CDR1 SGHNT, CDR2 YYREEE (reference sequence). CDR3 length: 15 amino acids. V shed 10 bases and J shed 1 base, with 15 bases lying between them. The CDR3 protein is CASGVVASGANVLTF. CDR3 nucleotides: TGTGCCTCAGGGGTTGTGGCGTCTGGGGCCAACGTCCTGACTTTC.

The genes are TRBV19 and TRBJ1-1, with 7 bases fitting TRBD1. Unmatched junction bases numbered 9, after V lost 6 bases and J lost 5 bases. Per germline, CDR1 LNHDA and CDR2 SQIVND (reference sequence). The CDR3 runs 14 residues. CDR3 bases: TGTGCCAGTAGGCAAACAGGGGTGGGGACTGAAGCTTTCTTT. Its protein is CASRQTGVGTEAFF.

Only one count was recorded for this clone. The chain links TRBV6-2 or TRBV6-3 to TRBJ2-5; D is unclear. Germline V gene data show CDR1 as MNHEY and CDR2 as SVGEGT. With 1 base removed from V and 2 bases from J, the gap between germline ends came to 5 bases. The CDR3 has 13 residues. CDR3 region: CASSYWGQETQYF. For the CDR3, the DNA is TGTGCCAGCAGTTACTGGGGACAAGAGACCCAGTACTTC.

This chain uses TRBV5-8 with TRBJ2-6, with a weak D call TRBD1 (5 bases). Trimming pared 10 bases from V and 12 bases from J, leaving 11 bases between. The CDR3 loop spans 10 amino acids. Germline V gene lookup returns CDR1 SGHTS and CDR2 YDEGEE. DNA of the CDR3: TGTGCCCAAAGCAGGGTCGTCCTGACTTTC. Amino acids: CAQSRVVLTF.

This clone was recorded only once. The CDR3 is CASRQMGVGEKLFF. The CDR3 nucleotides are TGTGCCAGCAGACAGATGGGTGTAGGCGAAAAACTGTTTTTT. The chain is built from TRBV6-5 and TRBJ1-4; no clear D gene. V was clipped by 6 bases and J by 8 bases, with 16 bases between them. Germline loops: CDR1 MNHEY, CDR2 SVGAGI. The length of the CDR3 is 14 residues.

This rearrangement joins TRBV3-1 (or the pseudogene TRBV3-2) to TRBJ2-3; D may be TRBD1 (6 bases). The V gene's germline CDR1 is LGHDT and CDR2 YNNKEL (reference sequence). V was cut by 4 bases and J by 11 bases, with 16 bases left in between. This CDR3 comprises 13 residues. Here the CDR3 DNA reads TGTGCCAGCAGCCTCCAGGGGACCCTCGAGCAGTATTTT. Translating it yields CASSLQGTLEQYF.

This chain uses TRBV12-3 or TRBV12-4 with TRBJ1-1; maybe TRBD1 (5 bases). Trimming left V 0 bases short and J 11 bases short, with 7 bases between. This CDR3 contains 11 residues. The CDR3 loop is CASSLAKGAFF. The CDR3 DNA reads as TGTGCCAGCAGTTTAGCGAAGGGGGCTTTCTTT.

In this sample, this clone turned up once. The rearrangement links TRBV3-1 (or the pseudogene TRBV3-2) to TRBJ1-5, with D possibly matching TRBD1 (5 bases). The V end was cut by 1 base, the J end by 2 bases, with 9 bases between. Per germline, CDR1 LGHDT and CDR2 YNNKEL (reference sequence). The CDR3 runs 15 residues. CDR3 in amino acids: CASSQGTTGNQPQHF. The CDR3 DNA reads as TGTGCCAGCAGCCAAGGGACAACGGGCAATCAGCCCCAGCATTTT.

This rearrangement joins TRBV5-1 to TRBJ1-1; TRBD1 is a possible D gene (6 bases). Trimming pared 6 bases from V and 6 bases from J, leaving 12 bases between. The CDR3 contains 12 residues. Germline V gene lookup returns CDR1 SGHRS and CDR2 YFSETQ. The CDR3 nucleotides read TGCGCCAGCACGGAGGGGGGTGCTGAAGCTTTCTTT. This gives the protein CASTEGGAEAFF.

J is TRBJ2-1 and V is TRBV10-3; no firm D call. Trimming took 2 bases from V and 6 from J, leaving 11 bases between them. This CDR3 is built from 14 residues. Germline V gene sequence: CDR1 ENHRY, CDR2 SYGVKD. The CDR3, as DNA: TGTGCCATCAGTGAGGGGCAGAGCCGCAATGAGCAGTTCTTC. This translates into CAISEGQSRNEQFF.